This entry lists 10 T cell receptor beta chains sequenced from one sample in a study. MiXCR, run by TCRdb on the RT-PCR reads, gives a single entry per CDR3 protein. The sample has about 680,000 distinct CDR3 sequences, 12% to 15% seen once. The specimen sequenced was memory CD4+ T cells from blood. The receptor set was obtained from a female donor in good health, serving as a healthy control.

This chain links TRBV5-1 with TRBJ2-7; D is unresolved. Per germline, CDR1 SGHRS and CDR2 YFSETQ. CDR3 length: 15 amino acids. Trimming left V 2 bases short and J 5 bases short, with 17 bases between. CDR3: CASSFSTPVYDEQYF. The CDR3 DNA reads TGCGCCAGCAGCTTTTCGACACCCGTGTACGACGAGCAGTACTTC.

This clonotype came up a few times. The chain joins TRBV5-4 to TRBJ2-1, with TRBD1 matching 7 bases. The V gene end was trimmed by 4 bases and the J gene end by 2 bases; junction bases not matched to a gene: 6. This CDR3 spans 15 amino acids. Per the germline V gene, CDR1 is SGHNT and CDR2 is YYREEE (reference sequence). The CDR3 is CASSPTGDAYNEQFF. The CDR3 bases are TGTGCCAGCAGCCCCACAGGGGATGCCTACAATGAGCAGTTCTTC.

This clonotype was seen a handful of times. The V gene is TRBV28, the J gene TRBJ2-1, with TRBD1 identical over 8 bases. The trim removed 10 bases at V and 10 bases at J, leaving 9 bases unmatched. The germline V gene encodes CDR1 MDHEN and CDR2 SYDVKM. The CDR3 length is 12 residues. CDR3 DNA: TGTGCCATCGAGAAGACAGGGGACGAGCAGTTCTTC. This codes for CAIEKTGDEQFF.

The chain has TRBV9 and TRBJ2-5, with TRBD2 matching over 9 bases. The ends lost 4 bases at V and 2 bases at J; junction bases unmatched: 6. Germline CDR1 reads SGDLS; CDR2 reads YYNGEE. The CDR3 sequence is 15 residues long. For the CDR3, the DNA is TGTGCCAGCAGCAGGAATAGCGGGAGTCAAGAGACCCAGTACTTC. Amino acids: CASSRNSGSQETQYF.

This chain uses TRBV7-9 with TRBJ2-3; no clear D gene. The CDR3 extends over 14 amino acids. The V gene's germline CDR1 is SEHNR and CDR2 FQNEAQ (reference sequence). Trimming cost V 6 bases and J 2 bases, with 12 bases left between them. The CDR3 coding sequence is TGTGCCAGCAGGGTCGGCGCAGCCACAGATACGCAGTATTTT. This gives the protein CASRVGAATDTQYF.

The sample holds a few counts of this clonotype. The DNA for the CDR3 is TGCAGTGCTCCGGACAGGGGTGTCTACGAGCAGTACTTC. Translated, it gives CSAPDRGVYEQYF. The chain combines TRBV20-1 with TRBJ2-7; 9 positions match TRBD1. Germline CDR1 and CDR2: DFQATT and SNEGSKA (reference sequence). V lost 5 bases, J lost 3 bases, and 5 bases stayed unmatched. This CDR3 has 13 amino acids.

This chain uses TRBV2 with TRBJ2-6; D gene uncertain. Trimming removed 4 bases at V and 5 bases at J, with 9 bases between. The CDR3 sequence is 14 residues long. Per the germline V gene, CDR1 is SNHLY and CDR2 is FYNNEI. The CDR3 DNA reads as TGTGCCAGCAGTGCCAGTAGTAGGGCCAACGTCCTGACTTTC. Its protein is CASSASSRANVLTF. Full variable domain (outside the CDR3, taken from reference TRBV2 and TRBJ2-6): EPEVTQTPSHQVTQMGQEVILRCVPISNHLYFYWYRQILGQKVEFLVSFYNNEISEKSEIFDDQFSVERPDGSNFTLKIRSTKLEDSAMYFCASSASSRANVLTFGAGSRLTVL.

This clonotype was recorded a few times. The J gene is TRBJ2-1, the V gene TRBV20-1, with 8 positions matching TRBD2. Germline V lookup: CDR1 DFQATT, CDR2 SNEGSKA (reference sequence). This CDR3 is built from 14 residues. V lost 3 bases and J lost 7; bases outside the gene matches: 8. DNA of the CDR3: TGCAGTGCTAGTATAATTAGCGGGGTGAATGAGCAGTTCTTC. It is translated as CSASIISGVNEQFF.

V and J are TRBV29-1 and TRBJ2-5; either TRBD1 or TRBD2 may supply D (5 bases each). Trimming took 7 bases from V and 0 from J, leaving 12 bases between them. This CDR3 comprises 13 residues. The germline V gene has CDR1 SQVTM and CDR2 ANQGSEA. The CDR3 sequence is CSGGWQYQETQYF. CDR3 nucleotides: TGCAGCGGGGGGTGGCAGTACCAAGAGACCCAGTACTTC.

V usage is TRBV6-2 or TRBV6-3 and J usage is TRBJ2-1, with no clear D. CDR3 length: 13 residues. CDR1 and CDR2 from the germline V gene are MNHEY and SVGEGT. Deletions cut 6 bases from V and 5 bases from J, with 11 bases between. The CDR3 coding sequence is TGTGCCAGCAGCCATAACTCACACAATGAGCAGTTCTTC. It is translated as CASSHNSHNEQFF.